This TCR beta chain was sequenced in a study of tumor-infiltrating lymphocytes in localized non-small cell lung cancer. Study-level points and caveats: Tumor T-cell fraction was not associated with recurrence-free survival. Tumors had more T cell infiltration than uninvolved lung, per TCRbeta sequencing and CD3 counts.

This clone was recorded a few times. Its antigen is still unknown. TCRdb keeps only in-frame clones here, not all; method: immunoSEQ multiplex PCR. The sample lists roughly 7,200 clones, 60% to 80% occurring once. V shed 7 bases and J shed 10 bases, with 17 bases lying between them. CDR3 length: 13 amino acids. From germline, CDR1 is SGHAT and CDR2 FQNNGV. The chain joins TRBV11-2 to TRBJ2-1; D possibly corresponds to TRBD2 (6 bases). This clonotype was sampled from a human donor with non-small cell lung cancer. The material sequenced was lung tumor tissue. The CDR3 DNA reads TGTGCCAGCAAGGCGGGTGTGGGACTGGAGCAGTTCTTC. Translating gives CASKAGVGLEQFF. Using reference TRBV11-2 and TRBJ2-1 for the parts outside the CDR3, the full variable domain is EAGVAQSPRYKIIEKRQSVAFWCNPISGHATLYWYQQILGQGPKLLIQFQNNGVVDDSQLPKDRFSAERLKGVDSTLKIQPAKLEDSAVYLCASKAGVGLEQFFGPGTRLTVL.